One sample yielded the 21 T cell receptor beta chains listed below, sequenced in a study of Tregs in tolerant kidney transplant recipients. Mixed chimerism was transient after nonmyeloablative marrow transplants from related graft donors. Produced via immunoSEQ multiplex PCR; TCRdb's table is partial and in-frame only. The repertoire holds approximately 47,000 clones, around 90% seen once, with 15% in the top ten. The sample was CD8+ T cells from blood (PBMCs), taken 12 months after the transplant. Source of these receptors: a human patient who received a combined kidney and bone marrow transplant. A subset of T cells may come from the graft donor.

This chain links TRBV5-5 with TRBJ2-1, with TRBD2 matching 14 bases. J lost 2 bases, V lost 3 bases, and 1 base had no gene match. The CDR3 loop spans 16 amino acids. Germline V lookup: CDR1 SGHKS, CDR2 YYEKEE (reference sequence). The CDR3 nucleotides read TGTGCCAGCAGCTCGGGACTAGCGGGGGCCTACAATGAGCAGTTCTTC. Its protein product is CASSSGLAGAYNEQFF.

Only a few counts were recorded for this clone. The chain joins TRBV4-1 to TRBJ1-5; TRBD1 aligns across 8 bases. The CDR3 spans 15 residues. The germline CDR1 and CDR2 sequences are MGHRA and YSYEKL. V dropped 1 base and J dropped 11; count of bases not matched to a gene: 10. Written as DNA, the CDR3 is TGCGCCAGCAGCCAAGTCGAGGGGTCGACAGGGGCCCAGCATTTT. Residues: CASSQVEGSTGAQHF.

The chain has TRBV29-1 and TRBJ2-7; 9 nucleotides align to TRBD1. The J segment lost 4 bases and the V segment lost 2 bases, leaving 9 bases of the junction unmatched. The CDR3 totals 15 residues. CDR1 SQVTM and CDR2 ANQGSEA come from the germline V gene. DNA of the CDR3: TGCAGCGTTGAATTAGGGACAGGGAGATTGTACGAGCAGTACTTC. This gives the protein CSVELGTGRLYEQYF.

The gene calls are TRBV5-5 and TRBJ1-5, with D perhaps TRBD1 (6 bases). V was trimmed by 2 bases and J by 4 bases, leaving 13 bases between them. The CDR3 loop spans 15 amino acids. Germline-derived CDR1 and CDR2 are SGHKS and YYEKEE (reference sequence). The CDR3 spells CASSLWQGKNQPQHF. CDR3 in DNA: TGTGCCAGCAGCTTATGGCAGGGGAAGAATCAGCCCCAGCATTTT.

The V and J genes are TRBV19 and TRBJ2-7; 7 nucleotides match TRBD1. V lost 5 bases to trimming and J lost 2 bases; unmatched junction nucleotides: 0. This CDR3 has 12 residues. Germline CDR1 is LNHDA and CDR2 is SQIVND (reference sequence). CDR3 region: CASSQGAYEQYF. CDR3 nucleotides: TGTGCCAGTAGTCAGGGGGCCTACGAGCAGTACTTC.

The chain has TRBV7-3 and TRBJ2-7; TRBD1 matches 7 bases. The CDR3 sequence is 14 residues long. The V gene's germline CDR1 is SGHTA and CDR2 FQGTGA. V lost 5 bases to trimming and J lost 2 bases; unmatched junction nucleotides: 6. The CDR3 coding sequence is TGTGCCAGCAGCCCCCCCGACAGGGCCTACGAGCAGTACTTC. It translates to CASSPPDRAYEQYF.

This chain uses TRBV6-1 with TRBJ1-2, with a tentative D call TRBD1 (5 bases). V was pared by 2 bases and J by 0 bases, with 13 bases between. The CDR3 covers 16 residues. Germline V CDR1 and CDR2: MNHNS, SASEGT. CDR3 in amino acids: CASSERKGPANYGYTF. The CDR3 nucleotides read TGTGCCAGCAGTGAAAGGAAGGGGCCAGCTAACTATGGCTACACCTTC.

The J gene is TRBJ2-2, the V gene TRBV5-4; 8 bases agree with TRBD2. The CDR3 is made up of 16 amino acids. The V and J ends lost 4 bases and 2 bases, in that order; junction bases with no gene match: 7. CDR1 and CDR2 (germline): SGHNT, YYREEE (reference sequence). The chain's CDR3 is CASSPPGLGNTGELFF. CDR3 DNA sequence: TGTGCCAGCAGCCCACCGGGACTAGGAAACACCGGGGAGCTGTTTTTT.

The chain couples TRBV10-3 to TRBJ2-1; 8 nucleotides match TRBD1. CDR3 length equals 12 residues. Germline lookup yields CDR1 ENHRY and CDR2 SYGVKD. V dropped 0 bases and J dropped 15; count of bases not matched to a gene: 4. Here the CDR3 reads CAISESDRGRFF. CDR3 bases: TGTGCCATCAGTGAGTCTGACAGGGGTCGGTTCTTC.

V and J are TRBV2 and TRBJ2-5; 8 bases match TRBD2. This CDR3 comprises 15 residues. Germline V lookup: CDR1 SNHLY, CDR2 FYNNEI. With V trimmed by 6 bases and J by 3 bases, 9 bases remained unmatched. In DNA, the CDR3 is TGTGCCAGCAGGCCGGGACTGGGACTAGAAGAGACCCAGTACTTC. Residues: CASRPGLGLEETQYF.

The chain is built from TRBV6-5 and TRBJ2-5; tentatively, D is TRBD1 (6 bases). The V end lost 2 bases, the J end lost 5 bases, and 12 bases lay between the germline ends. The CDR3 consists of 14 residues. Germline V lookup: CDR1 MNHEY, CDR2 SVGAGI. CDR3 DNA: TGTGCCAGCAGTTACGAGAGGGGGACGGAGACCCAGTACTTC. Amino acid sequence: CASSYERGTETQYF.

This rearrangement joins TRBV6-1 to TRBJ1-4; possible D gene TRBD1, 6 bases. The germline V and J ends were trimmed by 4 bases and 5 bases, with 11 bases remaining between them. Germline values: CDR1 MNHNS, CDR2 SASEGT. This CDR3 spans 14 amino acids. This CDR3 reads CASSVWGGNEKLFF. As DNA, the CDR3 is TGTGCCAGCAGTGTATGGGGGGGCAATGAAAAACTGTTTTTT.

With regard to this clone: At one end the junction does not follow the germline gene, possibly because of a read error. This chain links TRBV2 with TRBJ1-1; D not resolved. The germline gives CDR1 SNHLY, CDR2 FYNNEI. This CDR3 has 10 residues. This CDR3 is CASSDALAIF. The CDR3 coding sequence is TGTGCCAGCAGTGACGCCCTAGCGATCTTT.

The chain joins TRBV9 to TRBJ2-1; 10 bases fit TRBD1. Germline CDR1 SGDLS, CDR2 YYNGEE. V dropped 4 bases and J dropped 0; count of bases not matched to a gene: 10. The CDR3 covers 18 residues. The CDR3 sequence is CASSHRRDRGISYNEQFF. The CDR3 nucleotides are TGTGCCAGCAGCCATAGACGGGACAGGGGAATCTCCTACAATGAGCAGTTCTTC.

The chain links TRBV4-1 to TRBJ2-1, with D possibly being TRBD2 (7 bases). The V end was cut by 4 bases, the J end by 8 bases, with 15 bases between. This CDR3 is built from 14 residues. Germline V gene sequence: CDR1 MGHRA, CDR2 YSYEKL. This chain's CDR3 is CASSPWEGGHEQFF. CDR3 coding DNA: TGCGCCAGCAGCCCCTGGGAGGGGGGCCATGAGCAGTTCTTC.

V and J are TRBV9 and TRBJ2-1; D possibly corresponds to TRBD1 (5 bases). The CDR3 is 15 amino acids. With 4 bases removed from V and 3 bases from J, the gap between germline ends came to 14 bases. The germline V gene has CDR1 SGDLS and CDR2 YYNGEE. CDR3 nucleotides: TGTGCCAGCAGCAGCAACAGGAAGGACTACAATGAGCAGTTCTTC. Translating it yields CASSSNRKDYNEQFF.

This sequence joins TRBV28 and TRBJ1-5; weak D call: TRBD1 (5 bases). V lost 7 bases and J 2 bases, leaving 6 bases between the germline ends. CDR3 length: 12 amino acids. Germline V gene lookup returns CDR1 MDHEN and CDR2 SYDVKM. The CDR3 DNA sequence: TGTGCCAGCACGACAGGCAATCAGCCCCAGCATTTT. Protein: CASTTGNQPQHF.

The chain uses TRBV6-6 and TRBJ2-1; D not certain. The CDR3 spans 11 residues. Germline assignment: CDR1 MNHNY and CDR2 SVGAGI (reference sequence). V was cut by 5 bases and J by 6 bases, with 5 bases left in between. The CDR3 is CASSLSNEQFF. In nucleotides, the CDR3 is TGTGCCAGCAGTCTCTCCAATGAGCAGTTCTTC.

The chain uses TRBV5-1 and TRBJ2-1, with TRBD2 matching over 8 bases. The CDR3 extends over 15 amino acids. Trimming took 0 bases from V and 4 from J; bases not matched to a gene: 3. Germline V lookup: CDR1 SGHRS, CDR2 YFSETQ. The CDR3 DNA reads as TGCGCCAGCAGCTTGGGGCTAGCGGGTTACAATGAGCAGTTCTTC. As protein: CASSLGLAGYNEQFF.

This chain joins TRBV6-1 and TRBJ2-3; 11 bases are a match to TRBD2. The CDR3 runs to 15 residues. From germline, CDR1 is MNHNS and CDR2 SASEGT. The CDR3 DNA sequence: TGTGCAGCCATGCAACTAGCGGGAGGCACAGATACGCAGTATTTT. Its protein is CAAMQLAGGTDTQYF.

As for this clone: At one end the junction does not follow the germline gene, possibly because of a read error. The same CDR3 can be traced to other DNA sequences in this sample. The chain employs TRBV6-1 and TRBJ1-6; 9 positions match TRBD1. Germline lookup yields CDR1 MNHNS and CDR2 SASEGT. The CDR3 extends over 15 amino acids. The CDR3 is CASQGATGGNSPLHF. As DNA, the CDR3 is TGTGCCAGCCAGGGGGCGACAGGGGGGAATTCCCCCCTCCACTTT.